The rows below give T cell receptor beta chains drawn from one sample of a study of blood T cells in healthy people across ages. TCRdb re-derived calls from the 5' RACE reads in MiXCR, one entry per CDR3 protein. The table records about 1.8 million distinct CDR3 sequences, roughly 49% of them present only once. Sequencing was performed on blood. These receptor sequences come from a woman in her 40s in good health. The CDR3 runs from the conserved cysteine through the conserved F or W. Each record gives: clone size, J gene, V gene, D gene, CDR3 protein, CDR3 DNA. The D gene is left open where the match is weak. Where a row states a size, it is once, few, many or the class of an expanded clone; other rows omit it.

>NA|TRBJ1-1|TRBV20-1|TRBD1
CSAIGTGGRAEAFF
TGCAGTGCTATCGGGACAGGGGGCAGAGCTGAAGCTTTCTTT
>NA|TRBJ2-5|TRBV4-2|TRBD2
CASRPGGSVRTQYF
TGTGCCAGCAGACCGGGGGGGAGCGTCCGGACCCAGTACTTC
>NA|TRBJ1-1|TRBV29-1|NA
CNVRATVNTEAFF
TGCAACGTCCGAGCGACAGTGAACACTGAAGCTTTCTTT
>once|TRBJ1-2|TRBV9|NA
CASSVERGGASLSVGYTF
TGTGCCAGCAGCGTAGAAAGAGGGGGGGCGTCCTTGTCAGTCGGCTACACCTTC
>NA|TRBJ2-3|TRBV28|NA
CVSSLDRSDTQYF
TGTGTCAGCAGTCTCGATCGGTCAGATACGCAGTATTTT
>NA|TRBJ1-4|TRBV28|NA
CASSLRQDGEKLFF
TGTGCCAGCAGTTTAAGACAGGACGGGGAAAAACTGTTTTTT
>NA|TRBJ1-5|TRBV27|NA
CASSSKMSNQPQHF
TGTGCCAGCAGTTCGAAAATGAGCAATCAGCCCCAGCATTTT
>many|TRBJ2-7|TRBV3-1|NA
CASSPRTVSYEQYF
TGTGCCAGCAGTCCACGGACGGTATCCTACGAGCAGTACTTC
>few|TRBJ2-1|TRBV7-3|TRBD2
CASSFASGGVYNEQFF
TGTGCCAGCAGCTTTGCTAGCGGGGGGGTCTACAATGAGCAGTTCTTC
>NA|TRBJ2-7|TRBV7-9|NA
CASSLVDGRSYEQYF
TGTGCCAGCAGCTTAGTCGACGGACGCTCCTACGAGCAGTACTTC
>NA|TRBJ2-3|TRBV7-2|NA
CASSLLEIRDTQYF
TGTGCCAGCAGCTTACTAGAAATTCGAGATACGCAGTATTTT
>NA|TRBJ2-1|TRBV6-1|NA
CASSPLGSEQFF
TGTGCCAGCAGCCCCTTAGGGTCCGAGCAGTTCTTC
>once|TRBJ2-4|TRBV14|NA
CASSRTGRGDIQYF
TGTGCCAGCAGCCGGACCGGCAGGGGAGACATTCAGTACTTC
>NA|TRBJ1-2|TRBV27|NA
CASSLNPGPAGGYTF
TGTGCCAGCAGTTTAAACCCCGGGCCGGCCGGGGGCTACACCTTC
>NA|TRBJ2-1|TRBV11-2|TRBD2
CASSLEAGAYDEQFF
TGTGCCAGCAGCTTAGAAGCGGGGGCGTACGATGAGCAGTTCTTC
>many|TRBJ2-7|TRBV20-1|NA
CSVGDGYEQYF
TGCAGTGTGGGGGACGGGTACGAGCAGTACTTC
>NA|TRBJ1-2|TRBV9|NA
CASSVTSSTNYGYTF
TGTGCCAGCAGCGTAACGAGCTCAACTAACTATGGCTACACCTTC
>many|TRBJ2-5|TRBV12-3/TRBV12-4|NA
CASRLQGAETQYF
TGTGCCAGCAGGTTACAGGGCGCTGAGACCCAGTACTTC
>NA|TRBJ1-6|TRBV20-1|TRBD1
CSASERDRVGSPLHF
TGCAGTGCTAGTGAACGGGACAGGGTGGGATCACCCCTCCACTTT
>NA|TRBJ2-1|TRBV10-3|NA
CAISVGEQETQFF
TGTGCCATCAGTGTTGGGGAACAAGAGACCCAGTTCTTC
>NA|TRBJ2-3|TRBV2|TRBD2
CASPPEAGGRGADTQYF
TGTGCCAGCCCTCCAGAGGCGGGGGGGCGAGGCGCAGATACGCAGTATTTT
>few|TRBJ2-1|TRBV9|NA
CASSARSSGSYNEQFF
TGTGCCAGCAGCGCCCGATCGTCGGGGAGCTACAATGAGCAGTTCTTC
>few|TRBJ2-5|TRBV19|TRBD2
CASSTASGGTETQYF
TGTGCCAGTAGTACCGCTAGCGGGGGGACGGAGACCCAGTACTTC
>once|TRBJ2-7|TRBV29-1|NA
CSVVILLATWGNEQYF
TGCAGCGTTGTCATACTTCTAGCGACCTGGGGTAATGAGCAGTACTTC
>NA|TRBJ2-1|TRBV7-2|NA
CASTQYYANEQFF
TGTGCCAGCACCCAATACTACGCCAATGAGCAGTTCTTC
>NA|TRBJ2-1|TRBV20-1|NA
CSAFLRGYNEQFF
TGCAGTGCCTTCCTACGGGGGTACAATGAGCAGTTCTTC
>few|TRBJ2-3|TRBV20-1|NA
CSARPPDLGAQYF
TGCAGTGCCAGGCCCCCGGACCTCGGGGCGCAGTATTTT
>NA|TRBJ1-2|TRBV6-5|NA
CASTFSGGYGYTF
TGTGCCAGCACCTTTTCCGGGGGCTATGGCTACACCTTC
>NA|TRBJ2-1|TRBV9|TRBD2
CASSITSGGERQFF
TGTGCCAGCAGCATTACGAGCGGGGGGGAGAGGCAGTTCTTC
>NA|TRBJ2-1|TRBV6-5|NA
CASSYSKEYNEQFF
TGTGCCAGCAGTTACTCTAAGGAATACAATGAGCAGTTCTTC
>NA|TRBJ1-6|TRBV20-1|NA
CSARERASPLHF
TGCAGTGCTAGAGAAAGGGCATCACCCCTCCACTTT
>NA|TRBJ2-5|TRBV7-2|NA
CASSLTSRDSLQETQYF
TGTGCCAGCAGCCTTACATCCCGGGACTCACTACAAGAGACCCAGTACTTC
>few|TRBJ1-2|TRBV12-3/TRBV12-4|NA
CASSFGTRGGYTF
TGTGCCAGCAGTTTTGGGACTCGCGGCGGCTACACCTTC
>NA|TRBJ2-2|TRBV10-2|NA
CASTGGGSGELFF
TGCGCCAGCACCGGTGGGGGTTCCGGGGAGCTGTTTTTT
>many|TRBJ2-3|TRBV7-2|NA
CASSPRSDTQYF
TGTGCCAGCAGCCCCCGTTCAGATACGCAGTATTTT
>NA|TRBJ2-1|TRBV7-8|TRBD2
CATSSGGGPSYNEQFF
TGTGCCACCTCTTCAGGCGGGGGGCCTTCCTACAATGAGCAGTTCTTC
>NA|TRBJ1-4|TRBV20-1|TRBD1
CSARLHRGTGEEKLFF
TGCAGTGCTAGATTGCATCGAGGGACAGGGGAAGAAAAACTGTTTTTT
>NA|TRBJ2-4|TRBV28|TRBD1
CASSLGGQADIQYF
TGTGCCAGCAGTTTGGGGGGACAGGCTGACATTCAGTACTTC
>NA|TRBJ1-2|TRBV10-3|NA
CAIKGPVVRGYTF
TGTGCCATCAAAGGTCCCGTTGTTCGTGGCTACACCTTC
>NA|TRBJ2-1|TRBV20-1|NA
CSALGTSNEQFF
TGCAGTGCTTTAGGGACATCTAATGAGCAGTTCTTC
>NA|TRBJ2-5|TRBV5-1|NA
CASSFPDSGKETQYF
TGCGCCAGCAGCTTCCCCGATAGCGGAAAAGAGACCCAGTACTTC
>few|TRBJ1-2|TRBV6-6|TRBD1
CASSYSTTGTVIYGYTF
TGTGCCAGCAGTTACTCCACAACCGGGACAGTGATTTATGGCTACACCTTC
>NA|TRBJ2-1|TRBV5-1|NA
CASGLNPTFLYNEQFF
TGCGCCAGCGGCTTGAACCCAACATTTCTATACAATGAGCAGTTCTTC
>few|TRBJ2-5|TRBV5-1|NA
CASSFPGNWETQYF
TGCGCCAGCAGCTTCCCGGGGAATTGGGAGACCCAGTACTTC
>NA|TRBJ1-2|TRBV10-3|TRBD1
CAISGGTAPGYGYTF
TGTGCCATCAGTGGTGGGACAGCACCGGGGTATGGCTACACCTTC
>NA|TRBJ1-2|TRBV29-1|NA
CSERPGRVGYTF
TGCAGCGAACGGCCGGGTAGGGTAGGCTACACCTTC
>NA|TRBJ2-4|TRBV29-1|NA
CSVEPGSGNIQYF
TGCAGCGTTGAGCCCGGGTCTGGAAACATTCAGTACTTC
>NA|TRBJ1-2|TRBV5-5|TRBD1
CASSPPGQGSIYGYTF
TGTGCCAGCAGCCCACCGGGACAGGGGTCGATTTATGGCTACACCTTC